This entry concerns a single TCR beta chain. Only in-frame clones appear in the TCRdb table, and some are missing; sequencing was by immunoSEQ multiplex PCR. The sample comprises roughly 140,000 clones, 88% of which are singletons, and around 15% rests with the top ten. The source of the sample is a study of T cell responses to AZD1222 COVID-19 vaccine. The CDR3 totals 15 residues. Per germline, CDR1 SEHNR and CDR2 FQNEAQ (reference sequence). V lost 5 bases to trimming and J lost 5 bases; unmatched junction nucleotides: 10. V and J are TRBV7-9 and TRBJ1-2; 8 nucleotides match TRBD1. The sample in question was peripheral blood, obtained on day 0 of AZD1222 vaccination. The clonotype originates from an adult in good health. The chain's CDR3 is CASSPTGDNRYGYTF. The CDR3, as DNA: TGTGCCAGCAGCCCGACAGGGGACAATAGATATGGCTACACCTTC.